The T cell receptor beta chain described here comes from a study of type 1 and type 2 diabetes patients (dated by TCRdb to between 2015 and 2016). Context from the whole study: The cohort comprised nine type 1 diabetes patients, a few type 2 diabetes patients and roughly 6 nondiabetic controls recruited in China. TCRbeta repertoires were profiled by high-throughput sequencing in the study to compare type 1 diabetes, type 2 diabetes and nondiabetic individuals. Similar V gene usage was observed when roughly 20-cycle and roughly 25-cycle amplification were compared, suggesting similar primer efficiencies and random PCR bias. Altogether, approximately 19 million paired-end reads were produced across the whole study. Throughout the study, CD4 or CD8 MicroBeads on MACS columns were used to positively select CD4+ and CD8+ T cells from PBMCs. TCRbeta libraries were sequenced paired-end on Illumina HiSeq 2000 or MiSeq instruments. For the type 1 diabetes patients, the type 2 diabetes patients acted as a disease comparison group.

Findings and caveats that apply to the study as a whole: V and J gene usage patterns of type 2 diabetes and control samples were highly correlated, averaging approximately 0.97 between samples. In both CD4+ and CD8+ T cells, type 2 diabetes repertoires were highly diverse and significantly more diverse than type 1 diabetes repertoires. Since just a limited number of T2D and control samples were sequenced, some T1D-only HECs might also appear in more T2D or control samples. The study groups were not matched for age and gender, which could bias interpretation. Type 2 diabetes patients had few highly-expanded CD4+ clones (median one), and those clones made up a median approximately 3.9% of reads.

TCRdb names Illumina MiSeq as the instrument used. TCRbeta CDR3 amplification used genomic DNA from the sorted T cell subsets as template. The TCRbeta CDR3 region was amplified by multiplex PCR using 30 forward and 13 reverse primers. PCR products were purified with AMPure XP beads, after which indices and adaptors were added in a second roughly 24-cycle PCR. Before sequencing, the QIAquick Gel Extraction Kit was used to gel-purify the libraries. The published analysis was carried out like this. Paired-end reads were merged with FLASH and aligned to IMGT V, D and J germline references using IgBLAST. After reads whose alignment identity to germline references fell below 70% were discarded, 11,114,426 reads remained study-wide. IMGT definitions were followed to assign CDR3 boundaries, reading frame and productivity. Clones at or above 1% of reads were defined as highly-expanded clones, and diversity was measured by normalized Shannon entropy. Unpaired two-tailed t-tests were used to test group differences in Shannon entropy. TCRdb trimmed public reads at Q25 via fastp, called clones via MiXCR and kept in-frame beta chains. When rows share a CDR3 protein, they turn into one entry using the most common DNA and genes. For this entry, the V and J calls and clone size follow TCRdb and not the study's own pipeline. In this sample the table shows about 270,000 distinct CDR3 sequences, roughly 50% of which occur a single time. Roughly 13% of the sample goes to the ten largest clones.

Turning to this clonotype: Its antigen target is currently unknown. The record has no base qualities; no much larger clone is one base away.

All diabetic patients met standard classification criteria for type 1 or type 2 diabetes, with glucose and C-peptide assessed by WHO-recommended methods. Donors with other autoimmune diseases or infections within the previous four weeks were excluded from participation. About 10 milliliters of peripheral blood were drawn from each participant. PBMCs were isolated with LymphoPrep density separation. V ends up 10 bases short and J 2 bases short, with an unmatched junction base count of 8. From cysteine to phenylalanine, the CDR3 is 13 amino acids long. The only DNA kept is the CDR3, 39 bases in frame from the first base. Per the germline V gene (reference sequence), LNHDA is the CDR1 and SQIVND is the CDR2.

Sequenced material: peripheral blood mononuclear cells (PBMCs). This TCR derives from a man between 18 and 35 years old with type 2 diabetes. The chain joins TRBV19 to TRBJ2-7; TRBD1 lines up with 7 middle nucleotides. The CDR3 reads CANMRQGAYEQYF. The DNA reads TGTGCCAATATGCGCCAGGGGGCCTACGAGCAGTACTTC. Where the CDR3 stops, the reference TRBV19 and TRBJ2-7 genes take over; the full variable domain is DGGITQSPKYLFRKEGQNVTLSCEQNLNHDAMYWYRQDPGQGLRLIYYSQIVNDFQKGDIAEGYSVSREKKESFPLTVTSAQKNPTAFYLCANMRQGAYEQYFGPGTRLTVT.